A single TCR beta chain is shown here with its context. Its recognized antigen is unknown. Base qualities are missing; no much larger clone stands one base away. The V end loses 5 bases and the J end loses 5 bases, and a stretch of 16 bases separates them. Taken from the germline V gene, the CDR1 and CDR2 loops are SGHTA and FQGTGA. The CDR3 sequence holds 15 residues, the cysteine and phenylalanine included. CDR3 DNA is the only sequence kept; it has 45 bases, read in frame from the first base. These data are taken from a study of blood T cell repertoires in COVID-19 (dated by TCRdb to about 2020). General notes on the study: Collaborator samples came from the United States, Italy and Spain and covered acute and convalescent phases of COVID-19. Deeply sampled blood TCRbeta repertoires from subjects exposed to, actively infected with, or recovered from COVID-19 were included in the dataset. The samples were drawn from the first 160 participants of the ongoing ImmuneRACE study and from more than 1,000 subjects provided by 6 global collaborators. Where HLA class I and class II types were available, the types were taken from metadata supplied by the sample provider, not from assay-based typing. The repertoires were released in a freely available public database meant as a resource for research on the immune response to SARS-CoV-2. The material from the prospective study consisted of cDNA or gDNA derived from T cells, B-cell-depleted T cells, or PBMCs. A de-identified subject ID, COVID-19 status, age in years and sex were almost always included in the sample metadata.

What the research found in general, with its limitations: How much clinical and demographic metadata was included differed by source and by participant, and the metadata was provided uncurated.

The immunoSEQ Assay, a bias-controlled multiplex PCR, was used to amplify TCRbeta CDR3 regions from genomic DNA. On the authors' methods: The number of nucleated cells in each sample was estimated from the amplification of reference gene primers within the assay. To quantify the absolute abundance of each unique TCRbeta CDR3 rearrangement, sequence reads were collapsed and filtered. For each sample, productive Simpson clonality was calculated as the square root of Simpson's diversity index across productive rearrangements. TCRdb provides this immuneACCESS table in a form limited to in-frame rearrangements. Some clones are lacking; in checked studies, under half of them reflect an unresolved V gene, and why the rest are absent is not known. D and trimming were read from the DNA, whereas the V and J calls and clone size are those reported in that table. This sample lists some 180,000 clones; roughly 89% were detected once. Roughly 3.2% of the sample comes from the top ten.

In the prospective study, participants were roughly 18 to 90 years old, resided in about two dozen geographic areas of the United States, and were enrolled through a virtual design. In the prospective study, participants were assigned to cohorts based on the clinical history participants reported in a screening survey and a study questionnaire. A participant counted as exposed if, within 2 weeks of entering the study, that participant had been in contact with someone who had a PCR-confirmed or clinician-diagnosed COVID-19 case. Each participant in the prospective study had whole blood, serum and a nasopharyngeal or oropharyngeal swab collected by mobile phlebotomists. Prospective study participants could optionally give additional blood draws and questionnaires over an approximately 2-month period. Blood samples from the prospective study were shipped frozen or at room temperature prior to DNA extraction.

The sequencing sample was made of PBMCs or T cells enriched from blood (not recorded which). The TCR originated in a woman younger than 45 who had been exposed to COVID-19. The chain was built from TRBV7-3 and TRBJ1-5; TRBD1 is perhaps the D gene, given 5 matching bases. The DNA sequence is as follows: TGTGCCAGCAGCCACGACGGAAGGGGTGATCAGCCCCAGCATTTT. Translation gives CASSHDGRGDQPQHF.